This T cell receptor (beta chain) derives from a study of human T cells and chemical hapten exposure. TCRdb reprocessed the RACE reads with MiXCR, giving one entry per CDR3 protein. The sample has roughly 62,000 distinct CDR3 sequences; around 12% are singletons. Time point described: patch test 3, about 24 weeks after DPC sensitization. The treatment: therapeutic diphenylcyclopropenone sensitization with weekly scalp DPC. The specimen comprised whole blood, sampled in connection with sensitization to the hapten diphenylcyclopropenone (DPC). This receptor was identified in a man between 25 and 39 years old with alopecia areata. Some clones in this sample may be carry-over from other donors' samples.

The CDR3 is CASSLDWTGVGELFF. DNA for the CDR3: TGTGCCAGCAGCTTAGATTGGACAGGGGTCGGGGAGCTGTTTTTT. The chain has TRBV11-2 and TRBJ2-2; 9 bases match TRBD1. Germline V CDR1 and CDR2: SGHAT, FQNNGV. The ends lost 0 bases at V and 7 bases at J; junction bases unmatched: 3. The CDR3 spans 15 residues.